A single sample is the source of the 24 T cell receptor beta chains below, sequenced in a study of T-cell memory formation after mild COVID-19. TCRdb re-called the 5' RACE reads with MiXCR, one entry per CDR3 protein. Here the sample spans fewer than 350,000 distinct CDR3 sequences, more than 13% being singletons. The sequencing sample was made of PBMCs or a T cell subset sorted from them (not recorded which). Source of these receptors: a man aged 18 to 29 who had mild COVID-19 (a few samples of this study predate the infection). Cell type and time point are not known.

The V gene is TRBV7-3, the J gene TRBJ2-5, with a possible D match to TRBD1 (6 bases). The germline V gene has CDR1 SGHTA and CDR2 FQGTGA. Trimming cost V 5 bases and J 4 bases, with 17 bases left between them. The CDR3 has 15 amino acids. The CDR3 DNA reads TGTGCCAGCAGCCCGGGGCAGGGGATTCGAGAGACCCAGTACTTC. This translates into CASSPGQGIRETQYF.

The J gene is TRBJ2-2, the V gene TRBV7-9; D may be TRBD1 or TRBD2 (5 bases each). The CDR3 totals 15 residues. Germline V gives CDR1 SEHNR, CDR2 FQNEAQ (reference sequence). V was cut by 5 bases and J by 4 bases, with 14 bases left in between. The CDR3 region is CASSTRGSPTGELFF. The CDR3 nucleotides read TGTGCCAGCAGCACCCGGGGCTCACCCACCGGGGAGCTGTTTTTT. Complete variable domain (other parts from reference TRBV7-9 and TRBJ2-2): DTGVSQNPRHKITKRGQNVTFRCDPISEHNRLYWYRQTLGQGPEFLTYFQNEAQLEKSRLLSDRFSAERPKGSFSTLEIQRTEQGDSAMYLCASSTRGSPTGELFFGEGSRLTVL.

This clonotype was detected only a few times. The chain carries TRBV11-2 and TRBJ2-7; a possible D gene is TRBD1 (5 bases). CDR3 size: 14 residues. The V gene lost 7 bases and the J gene lost 0 bases, with 13 bases spanning the gap. The V gene's germline CDR1 is SGHAT and CDR2 FQNNGV. The CDR3 bases are TGTGCCAGCACCCCCTCACAGGTCTCCTACGAGCAGTACTTC. It translates to CASTPSQVSYEQYF. The variable domain in full, completed from reference TRBV11-2 and TRBJ2-7, reads EAGVAQSPRYKIIEKRQSVAFWCNPISGHATLYWYQQILGQGPKLLIQFQNNGVVDDSQLPKDRFSAERLKGVDSTLKIQPAKLEDSAVYLCASTPSQVSYEQYFGPGTRLTVT.

Ten or more counts support this clonotype. Here the CDR3 DNA reads TGCGCCAGCAGCCAAGATACCCAGGGGCGCACAGATACGCAGTATTTT. Protein product: CASSQDTQGRTDTQYF. The chain employs TRBV4-3 and TRBJ2-3, with D maybe TRBD1 (6 bases). V lost 0 bases and J 1 base, leaving 11 bases between the germline ends. Looked up from germline, CDR1 is LGHNA and CDR2 is YSLEER. This CDR3 has 16 residues.

This clonotype was recorded once. The gene calls are TRBV28 and TRBJ1-5; 10 bases line up with TRBD1. The CDR3 is 18 residues long. V trimming: 5 bases; J trimming: 0 bases; junction bases outside the gene matches: 10. Germline CDR1 is MDHEN and CDR2 is SYDVKM. The chain's CDR3 is CASSTPGQGTYSNQPQHF. In nucleotides, the CDR3 is TGTGCCAGCAGTACACCGGGACAGGGGACATATAGCAATCAGCCCCAGCATTTT.

The chain has TRBV18 and TRBJ2-7, with a tentative D call TRBD1 (5 bases). V lost 0 bases and J lost 2, with 8 bases in between. The CDR3 consists of 14 residues. CDR1 and CDR2 from the germline V gene are KGHSH and LQKENI. CDR3 loop: CASSPPGRPYEQYV. CDR3 coding DNA: TGTGCCAGCTCACCACCGGGGCGCCCCTACGAGCAGTACGTC.

The V call is TRBV4-1, the J call TRBJ2-7; the D is unclear. V was trimmed by 0 bases and J by 1 base, leaving 13 bases between them. Germline V gene lookup returns CDR1 MGHRA and CDR2 YSYEKL. CDR3 size: 16 residues. The CDR3 loop is CASSQESLSSSYEQYF. In nucleotides, the CDR3 is TGCGCCAGCAGCCAAGAATCTTTGTCGAGTTCCTACGAGCAGTACTTC.

This clonotype came up a few times. The chain uses TRBV2 and TRBJ1-5; D gene ambiguous. Trimming cost V 5 bases and J 2 bases, with 10 bases left between them. The CDR3 is 14 amino acids. Germline V gene sequence: CDR1 SNHLY, CDR2 FYNNEI. The CDR3 DNA is TGTGCCAGCAGTTATCCAGGAGGCAATCAGCCCCAGCATTTT. As protein: CASSYPGGNQPQHF.

This clonotype turned up a few times. V and J are TRBV7-2 and TRBJ2-5, with 9 nucleotides matching TRBD2. In germline, CDR1 is SGHTA, CDR2 FQGNSA. The CDR3 is made up of 16 amino acids. Unmatched junction bases numbered 11, after V lost 5 bases and J lost 4 bases. The CDR3 nucleotides are TGTGCCAGCAGCGCTCTGGGGGCGGGGGGGCTAGAGACCCAGTACTTC. It yields the protein CASSALGAGGLETQYF.

This clonotype was observed many times. The genes are TRBV7-2 and TRBJ2-5; D is ambiguous. Germline assignment: CDR1 SGHTA and CDR2 FQGNSA. The length of the CDR3 is 13 residues. Trimming stripped 6 bases from V and 1 base from J, with 9 bases between. CDR3 protein: CASSWTGQETQYF. The CDR3 bases are TGTGCCAGCAGTTGGACGGGCCAAGAGACCCAGTACTTC.

This clonotype came up many times. The chain joins TRBV24-1 to TRBJ2-3; tentative D call: TRBD2 (5 bases). Trimming shortened V by 6 bases and J by 3 bases, and 15 bases separated the two germline ends. The V gene's germline CDR1 is KGHDR and CDR2 SFDVKD. This CDR3 has 15 residues. CDR3 bases: TGTGCCACCAGTACCGCAAAGGGCGGGACAGATACGCAGTATTTT. Its protein product is CATSTAKGGTDTQYF.

J is TRBJ2-7 and V is TRBV9, with 10 bases aligning to TRBD2. Germline CDR1 is SGDLS and CDR2 is YYNGEE. The CDR3 has 17 amino acids. J lost 3 bases, V lost 4 bases, and 13 bases had no gene match. CDR3 residues: CASSPSTGASGSYEQYF. CDR3 sequence (DNA): TGTGCCAGCAGCCCATCGACTGGGGCTAGCGGGAGCTACGAGCAGTACTTC.

This clonotype was counted between two and nine times. The CDR3: CASSKARGTHHYEQYV. For the CDR3, the DNA is TGTGCCAGCAGCAAAGCGCGAGGGACTCACCACTACGAGCAGTACGTC. This rearrangement joins TRBV21-1 to TRBJ2-7; the tabulated D call, TRBD2, remains unverified against the DNA. TRBV21-1 is designated a pseudogene. The CDR3 covers 16 residues.

This clonotype occurred a few times. The chain combines TRBV19 with TRBJ1-6; 8 bases line up with TRBD1. V shed 4 bases and J 11 bases; nucleotides not matched to a gene: 7. Germline CDR1 is LNHDA and CDR2 is SQIVND (reference sequence). The CDR3 consists of 14 residues. The CDR3 DNA follows: TGTGCCAGTAGTAGATTCCAGGGGGCTACACCCCTCCACTTT. It codes for CASSRFQGATPLHF. Combining the CDR3 with reference TRBV19 and TRBJ1-6 gives the whole variable domain DGGITQSPKYLFRKEGQNVTLSCEQNLNHDAMYWYRQDPGQGLRLIYYSQIVNDFQKGDIAEGYSVSREKKESFPLTVTSAQKNPTAFYLCASSRFQGATPLHFGNGTRLTVT.

This clonotype was detected ten times or more. The V and J genes are TRBV7-2 and TRBJ2-4; no reliable D call. The V end was cut by 3 bases, the J end by 6 bases, with 9 bases between. The CDR3 is 13 amino acids. CDR1 and CDR2 (germline): SGHTA, FQGNSA. CDR3 protein: CASSLGLGNIQYF. CDR3 nucleotides: TGTGCCAGCAGCTTGGGCCTCGGAAACATTCAGTACTTC.

The chain uses TRBV20-1 and TRBJ2-7; no clear D gene. In germline, CDR1 is DFQATT, CDR2 SNEGSKA (reference sequence). This CDR3 region has 12 residues. Trimming removed 1 base at V and 0 bases at J, with 4 bases between. CDR3 DNA: TGCAGTGCTAGAGGGGTCTCCTACGAGCAGTACTTC. This gives the protein CSARGVSYEQYF.

The CDR3 nucleotides read TGTGCCAGCTCACCATTGCCGGTAAGACAGGTTGCCTACAATGAGCAGTTCTTC. Residues: CASSPLPVRQVAYNEQFF. The rearrangement uses TRBV18 and TRBJ2-1; tentative D call: TRBD1 (6 bases). The CDR3 is made up of 18 amino acids. V lost 2 bases, J lost 2 bases, and 19 bases lay in between. Germline CDR1 KGHSH, CDR2 LQKENI.

This clonotype was recorded a few times. The chain carries TRBV4-1 and TRBJ1-1; TRBD1 is a possible D gene (6 bases). V lost 1 base, J lost 5 bases, and 17 bases lay in between. The germline V gene encodes CDR1 MGHRA and CDR2 YSYEKL. The CDR3 has 16 amino acids. For the CDR3, the DNA is TGCGCCAGCAGCCAAGCCCCCGGCAGGGGCGGAACTGAAGCTTTCTTT. Amino acids: CASSQAPGRGGTEAFF.

The V gene is TRBV7-2, the J gene TRBJ2-2, with D tentatively TRBD2 (5 bases). The CDR3 has 16 amino acids. The germline CDR1 and CDR2 sequences are SGHTA and FQGNSA. V shed 1 base and J shed 6 bases, with 15 bases lying between them. CDR3 sequence: CASSLVSQRYPGELFF. In DNA form, the CDR3 reads TGTGCCAGCAGCTTAGTGTCCCAGCGGTACCCCGGGGAGCTGTTTTTT. Combining the CDR3 with reference TRBV7-2 and TRBJ2-2 gives the whole variable domain GAGVSQSPSNKVTEKGKDVELRCDPISGHTALYWYRQSLGQGLEFLIYFQGNSAPDKSGLPSDRFSAERTGGSVSTLTIQRTQQEDSAVYLCASSLVSQRYPGELFFGEGSRLTVL.

This clonotype was observed a handful of times. V and J are TRBV11-2 and TRBJ2-3; D is undetermined. The CDR3 is made up of 16 amino acids. V gave up 1 base and J gave up 2 bases, with 13 bases separating them. Germline V CDR1 and CDR2: SGHAT, FQNNGV. The CDR3 DNA reads TGTGCCAGCAGCTTAGTTCCATTAACCTACACAGATACGCAGTATTTT. Its translation is CASSLVPLTYTDTQYF.

In nucleotides, the CDR3 is TGTGCCAGCAGCACGTACGGACTTGATACGCAGTATTTT. The encoded protein is CASSTYGLDTQYF. This chain uses TRBV7-3 with TRBJ2-3; TRBD2 might be the D (5 bases). The CDR3 covers 13 residues. Germline V gene lookup returns CDR1 SGHTA and CDR2 FQGTGA. Trimming shortened V by 5 bases and J by 6 bases, and 12 bases separated the two germline ends.

The chain uses TRBV5-1 and TRBJ2-7; 8 bases align to TRBD1. The CDR3 runs to 15 residues. Germline V CDR1 and CDR2: SGHRS, YFSETQ. Germline trimming cut 3 bases from V and 4 bases from J; bases unmatched to any gene: 9. The CDR3 region has the DNA TGCGCCAGCAGCTGGTCGAGACAGGGGTCGTACGAGCAGTACGTC. It specifies CASSWSRQGSYEQYV.

In its sample, this clonotype was seen many times. The gene calls are TRBV11-2 and TRBJ1-6; 7 bases match TRBD1. The trim removed 5 bases at V and 10 bases at J, leaving 11 bases unmatched. The CDR3 sequence is 15 residues long. CDR1 is SGHAT, CDR2 FQNNGV, per germline. CDR3 in DNA: TGTGCCAGCAGCCCATCAAGACAGGGCTTATCACCCCTCCACTTT. Translation gives CASSPSRQGLSPLHF.

This clonotype occurred a few times. The rearrangement links TRBV15 to TRBJ2-7; possibly TRBD1 for D (5 bases). The germline gives CDR1 LNHNV, CDR2 YYDKDF (reference sequence). The CDR3 runs 14 residues. Trimming took 4 bases from V and 4 from J, leaving 14 bases between them. The CDR3 reads CATSMLGREYEQYF. For the CDR3, the DNA is TGTGCCACCAGCATGTTGGGGCGCGAGTACGAGCAGTACTTC.